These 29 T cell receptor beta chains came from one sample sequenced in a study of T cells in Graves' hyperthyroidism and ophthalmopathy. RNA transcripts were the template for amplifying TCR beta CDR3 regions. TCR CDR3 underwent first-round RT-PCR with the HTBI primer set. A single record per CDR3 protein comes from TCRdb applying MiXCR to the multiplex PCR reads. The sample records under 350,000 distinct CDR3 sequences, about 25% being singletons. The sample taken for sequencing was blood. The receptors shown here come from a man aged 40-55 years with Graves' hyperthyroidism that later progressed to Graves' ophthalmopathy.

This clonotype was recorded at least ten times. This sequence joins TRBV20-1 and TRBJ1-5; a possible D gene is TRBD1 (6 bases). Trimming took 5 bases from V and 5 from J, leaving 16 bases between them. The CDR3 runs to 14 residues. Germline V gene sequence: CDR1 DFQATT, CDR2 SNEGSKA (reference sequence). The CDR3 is CSAGGGRVYQPQHF. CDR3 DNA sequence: TGCAGTGCTGGGGGGGGCAGGGTGTATCAGCCCCAGCATTTT.

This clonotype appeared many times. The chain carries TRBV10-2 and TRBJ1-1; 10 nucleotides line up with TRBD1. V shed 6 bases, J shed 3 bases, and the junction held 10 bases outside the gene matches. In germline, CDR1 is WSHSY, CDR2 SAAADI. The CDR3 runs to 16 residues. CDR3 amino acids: CASRRGPGQGYTEAFF. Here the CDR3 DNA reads TGCGCCAGCAGAAGAGGGCCGGGACAGGGGTACACTGAAGCTTTCTTT.

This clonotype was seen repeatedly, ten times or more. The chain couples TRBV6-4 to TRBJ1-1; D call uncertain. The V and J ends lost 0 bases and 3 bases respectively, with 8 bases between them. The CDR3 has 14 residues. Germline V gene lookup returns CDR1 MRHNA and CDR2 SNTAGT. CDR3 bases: TGTGCCAGCAGTGACTCGCGGACCCACACTGAAGCTTTCTTT. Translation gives CASSDSRTHTEAFF.

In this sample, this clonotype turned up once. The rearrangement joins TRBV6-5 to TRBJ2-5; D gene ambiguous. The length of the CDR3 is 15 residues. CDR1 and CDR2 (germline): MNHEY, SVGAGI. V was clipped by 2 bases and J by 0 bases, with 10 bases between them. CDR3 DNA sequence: TGTGCCAGCAGTTACACCGACGGCTACCAAGAGACCCAGTACTTC. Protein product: CASSYTDGYQETQYF.

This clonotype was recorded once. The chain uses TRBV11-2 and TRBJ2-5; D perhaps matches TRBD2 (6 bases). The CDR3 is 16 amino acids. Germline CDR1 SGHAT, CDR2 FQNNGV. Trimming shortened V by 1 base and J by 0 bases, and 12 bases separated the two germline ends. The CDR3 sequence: CASSLGVAVYQETQYF. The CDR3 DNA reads TGTGCCAGCAGCTTAGGGGTAGCGGTGTACCAAGAGACCCAGTACTTC.

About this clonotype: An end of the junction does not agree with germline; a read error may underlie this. In DNA, the CDR3 is TGTACCAGCAGTGACACCTATAGCAATCAGCCCCATCATTTT. Translating it yields CTSSDTYSNQPHHF. The rearrangement links TRBV2 to TRBJ1-5; D unresolved. From germline, CDR1 is SNHLY and CDR2 FYNNEI. The CDR3 contains 14 residues.

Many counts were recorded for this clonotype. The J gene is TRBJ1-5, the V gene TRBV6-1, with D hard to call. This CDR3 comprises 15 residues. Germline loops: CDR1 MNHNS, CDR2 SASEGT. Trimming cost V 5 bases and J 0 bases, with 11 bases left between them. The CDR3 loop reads CASSQTVGSNQPQHF. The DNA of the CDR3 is TGTGCCAGCAGTCAAACCGTCGGTAGCAATCAGCCCCAGCATTTT.

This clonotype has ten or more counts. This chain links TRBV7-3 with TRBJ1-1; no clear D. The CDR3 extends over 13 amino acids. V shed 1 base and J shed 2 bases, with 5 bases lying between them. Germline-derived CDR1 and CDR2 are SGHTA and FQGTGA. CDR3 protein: CASSLIINTEAFF. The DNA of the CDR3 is TGTGCCAGCAGCTTAATTATTAACACTGAAGCTTTCTTT.

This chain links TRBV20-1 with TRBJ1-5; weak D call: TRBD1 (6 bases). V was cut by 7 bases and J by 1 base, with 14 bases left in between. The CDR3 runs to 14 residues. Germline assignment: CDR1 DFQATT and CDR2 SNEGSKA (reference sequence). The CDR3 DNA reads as TGCAGTGGTTCTATGGGGGCGAGCAATCAGCCCCAGCATTTT. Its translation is CSGSMGASNQPQHF.

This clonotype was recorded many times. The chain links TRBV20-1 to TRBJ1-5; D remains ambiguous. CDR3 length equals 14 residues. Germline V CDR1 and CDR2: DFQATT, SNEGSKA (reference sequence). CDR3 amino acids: CSTNLGGSNQPQHF. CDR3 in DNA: TGCAGCACAAACCTGGGAGGGTCCAATCAGCCCCAGCATTTT.

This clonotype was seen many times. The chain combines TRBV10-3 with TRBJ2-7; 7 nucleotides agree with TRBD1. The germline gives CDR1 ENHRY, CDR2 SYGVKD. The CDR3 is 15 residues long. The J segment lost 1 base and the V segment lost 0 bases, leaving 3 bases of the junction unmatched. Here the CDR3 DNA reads TGTGCCATCAGTGAGTCGGACAGGCAGTCCTACGAGCAGTACTTC. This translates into CAISESDRQSYEQYF.

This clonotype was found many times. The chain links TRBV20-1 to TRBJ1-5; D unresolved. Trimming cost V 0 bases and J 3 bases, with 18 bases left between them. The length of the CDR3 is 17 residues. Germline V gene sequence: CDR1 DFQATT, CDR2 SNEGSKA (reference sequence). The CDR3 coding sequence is TGCAGTGCTAGAGAGAATGGCAGATCAACTCTCAATCAGCCCCAGCATTTT. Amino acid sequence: CSARENGRSTLNQPQHF.

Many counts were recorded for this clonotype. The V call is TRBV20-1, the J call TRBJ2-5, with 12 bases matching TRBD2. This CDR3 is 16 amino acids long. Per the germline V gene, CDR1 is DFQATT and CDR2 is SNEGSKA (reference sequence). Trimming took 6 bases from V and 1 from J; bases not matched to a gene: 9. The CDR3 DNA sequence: TGCAGTGCCTTAGGACTAGCGGGAAGGACCCAAGAGACCCAGTACTTC. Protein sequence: CSALGLAGRTQETQYF.

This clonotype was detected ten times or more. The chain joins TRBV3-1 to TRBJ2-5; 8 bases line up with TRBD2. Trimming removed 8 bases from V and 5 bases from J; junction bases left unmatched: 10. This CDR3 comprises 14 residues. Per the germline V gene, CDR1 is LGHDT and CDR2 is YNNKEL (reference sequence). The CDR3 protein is CASGEAGVGETQYF. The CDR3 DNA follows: TGTGCCAGCGGGGAAGCGGGAGTCGGGGAGACCCAGTACTTC.

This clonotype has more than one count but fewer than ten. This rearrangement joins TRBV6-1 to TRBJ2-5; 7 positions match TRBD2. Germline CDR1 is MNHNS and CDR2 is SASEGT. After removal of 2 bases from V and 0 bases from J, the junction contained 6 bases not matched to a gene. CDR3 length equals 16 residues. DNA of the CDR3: TGTGCCAGCAGTGAATTATCGAGCGGGAACCAAGAGACCCAGTACTTC. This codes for CASSELSSGNQETQYF.

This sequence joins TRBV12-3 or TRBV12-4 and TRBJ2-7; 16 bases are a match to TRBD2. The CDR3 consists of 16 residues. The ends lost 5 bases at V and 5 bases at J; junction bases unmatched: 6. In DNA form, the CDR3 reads TGTGCCAGCAGTGGCGGGACTAGCGGGAGGGGGCACGAGCAGTACTTC. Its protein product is CASSGGTSGRGHEQYF.

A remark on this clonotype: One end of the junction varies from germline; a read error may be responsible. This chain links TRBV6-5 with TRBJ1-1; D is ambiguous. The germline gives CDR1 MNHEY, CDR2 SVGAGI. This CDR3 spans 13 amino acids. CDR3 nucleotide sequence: TGTTCCAGCAGTTACCAGAGGTTTACTGAAGCTTTCTTT. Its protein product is CSSSYQRFTEAFF.

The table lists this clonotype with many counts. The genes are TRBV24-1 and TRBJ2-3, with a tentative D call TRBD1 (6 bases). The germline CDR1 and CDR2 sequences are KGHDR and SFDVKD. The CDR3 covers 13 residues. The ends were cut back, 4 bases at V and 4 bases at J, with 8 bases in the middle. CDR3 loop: CATSDRQADTQYF. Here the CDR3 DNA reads TGTGCCACCAGTGACCGACAGGCAGATACGCAGTATTTT.

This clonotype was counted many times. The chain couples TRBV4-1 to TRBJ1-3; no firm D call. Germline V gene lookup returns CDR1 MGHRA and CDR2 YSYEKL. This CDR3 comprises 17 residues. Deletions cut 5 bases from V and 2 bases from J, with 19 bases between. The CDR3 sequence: CASSFRVGGEPGNTIYF. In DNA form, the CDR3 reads TGCGCCAGCAGCTTCAGAGTGGGTGGGGAACCTGGAAACACCATATATTTT.

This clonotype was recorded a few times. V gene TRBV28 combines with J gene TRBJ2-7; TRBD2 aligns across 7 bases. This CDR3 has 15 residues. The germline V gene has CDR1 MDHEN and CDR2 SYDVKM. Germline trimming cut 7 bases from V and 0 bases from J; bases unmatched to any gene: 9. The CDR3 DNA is TGTGCCAGCACCCCCCTCGGGGGGATCTCCTACGAGCAGTACTTC. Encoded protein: CASTPLGGISYEQYF.

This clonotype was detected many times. CDR3 protein: CASSKGPNTEAFF. In DNA form, the CDR3 reads TGTGCCAGCAGTAAGGGGCCGAACACTGAAGCTTTCTTT. V usage is TRBV12-3 or TRBV12-4 and J usage is TRBJ1-1, with D possibly TRBD1 on 5 matching bases. Trimming shortened V by 5 bases and J by 1 base, and 8 bases separated the two germline ends. This CDR3 region has 13 residues.

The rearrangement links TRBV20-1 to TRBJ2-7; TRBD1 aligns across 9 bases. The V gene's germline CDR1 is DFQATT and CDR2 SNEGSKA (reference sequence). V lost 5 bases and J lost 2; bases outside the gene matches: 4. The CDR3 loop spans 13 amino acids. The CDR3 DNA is TGCAGTGCTTACGACAGGGGGACCTACGAGCAGTACTTC. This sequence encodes CSAYDRGTYEQYF.

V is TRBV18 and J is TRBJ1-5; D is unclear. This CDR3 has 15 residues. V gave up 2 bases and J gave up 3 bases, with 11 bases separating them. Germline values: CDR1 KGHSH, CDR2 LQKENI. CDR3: CASSPTGPLNQPQHF. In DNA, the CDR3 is TGTGCCAGCTCACCAACTGGACCGCTCAATCAGCCCCAGCATTTT.

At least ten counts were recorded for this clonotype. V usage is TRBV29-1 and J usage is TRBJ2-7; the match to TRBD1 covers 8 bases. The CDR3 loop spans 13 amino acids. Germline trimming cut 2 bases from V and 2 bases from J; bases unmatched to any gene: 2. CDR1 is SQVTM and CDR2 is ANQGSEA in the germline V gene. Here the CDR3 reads CSVERTGTYEQYF. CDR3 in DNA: TGCAGCGTTGAAAGGACAGGGACCTACGAGCAGTACTTC.

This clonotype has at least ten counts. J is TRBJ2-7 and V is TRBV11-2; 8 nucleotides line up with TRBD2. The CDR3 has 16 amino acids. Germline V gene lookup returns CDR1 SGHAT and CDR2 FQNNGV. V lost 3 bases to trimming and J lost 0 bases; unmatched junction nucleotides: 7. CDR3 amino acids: CASSFREGPISYEQYF. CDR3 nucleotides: TGTGCCAGCAGCTTCCGGGAGGGCCCAATCTCCTACGAGCAGTACTTC.

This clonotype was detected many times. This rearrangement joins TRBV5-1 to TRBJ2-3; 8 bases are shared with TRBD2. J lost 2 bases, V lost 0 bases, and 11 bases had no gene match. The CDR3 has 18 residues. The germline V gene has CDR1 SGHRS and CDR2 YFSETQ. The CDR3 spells CASSLAGGLAGFTDTQYF. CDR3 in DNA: TGCGCCAGCAGCTTGGCCGGGGGGCTAGCGGGTTTCACAGATACGCAGTATTTT.

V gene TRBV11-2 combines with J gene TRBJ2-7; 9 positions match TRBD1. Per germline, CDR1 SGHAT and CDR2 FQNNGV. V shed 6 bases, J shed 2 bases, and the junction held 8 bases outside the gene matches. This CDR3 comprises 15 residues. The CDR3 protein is CASRSGQGGTYEQYF. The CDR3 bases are TGTGCCAGCAGGTCGGGACAGGGAGGTACCTACGAGCAGTACTTC.

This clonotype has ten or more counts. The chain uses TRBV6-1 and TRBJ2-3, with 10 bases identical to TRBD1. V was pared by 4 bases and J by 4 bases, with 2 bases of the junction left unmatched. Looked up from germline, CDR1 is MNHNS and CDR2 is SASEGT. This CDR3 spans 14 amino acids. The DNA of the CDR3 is TGTGCCAGCAGTGTAGACAGGGGGCCAGATACGCAGTATTTT. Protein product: CASSVDRGPDTQYF.

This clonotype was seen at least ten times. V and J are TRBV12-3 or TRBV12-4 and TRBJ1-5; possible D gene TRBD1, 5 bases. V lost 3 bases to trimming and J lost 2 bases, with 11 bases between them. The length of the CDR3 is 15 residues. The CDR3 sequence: CASSFRGRGNQPQHF. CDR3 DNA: TGTGCCAGCAGTTTTAGGGGTAGGGGCAATCAGCCCCAGCATTTT.